A selection of T cell receptor beta chains follows, all from one sample in a study of T cells in Graves' hyperthyroidism and ophthalmopathy. TCRdb processed the multiplex PCR reads anew with MiXCR; each CDR3 protein has one entry. Of hundreds of thousands of distinct CDR3 sequences listed, around 15% were seen once; the top ten hold about 10%. Sample: blood. The receptors come from a woman aged 18-29 years with Graves' hyperthyroidism. Both conserved end residues are part of each CDR3. Fields, in order: J gene, clone size, V gene, D gene, CDR3 protein, CDR3 DNA. D genes are given only for firm matches. Some rows have no size entry. The others give once, few or many, or a class for an expanded clone.

j_call: TRBJ2-7
clone_size: .
v_call: TRBV7-9
d_call: .
cdr3_aa: CASSPSDRGGNEQYF
cdr3_nt: TGTGCCAGCAGCCCCTCGGACCGAGGAGGGAACGAGCAGTACTTC

j_call: TRBJ2-7
clone_size: many
v_call: TRBV20-1
d_call: TRBD1
cdr3_aa: CSALGQGAKEQYF
cdr3_nt: TGCAGTGCCTTGGGACAGGGGGCAAAGGAGCAGTACTTC

j_call: TRBJ2-6
clone_size: few
v_call: TRBV7-2
d_call: TRBD2
cdr3_aa: CASSPRTSGAVLANVLTF
cdr3_nt: TGTGCCAGCAGCCCAAGGACTAGCGGGGCGGTCTTGGCCAACGTCCTGACTTTC

j_call: TRBJ2-7
clone_size: many
v_call: TRBV20-1
d_call: TRBD2
cdr3_aa: CSARSGSGRPAYEQYF
cdr3_nt: TGCAGTGCTAGATCGGGGAGCGGGAGGCCCGCCTACGAGCAGTACTTC

j_call: TRBJ1-1
clone_size: few
v_call: TRBV20-1
d_call: .
cdr3_aa: CSVPTGSTEAFF
cdr3_nt: TGCAGTGTCCCAACAGGGAGTACTGAAGCTTTCTTT

j_call: TRBJ2-7
clone_size: many
v_call: TRBV2
d_call: .
cdr3_aa: CASRARPGAQYYEQYF
cdr3_nt: TGTGCCAGCAGGGCGAGGCCGGGAGCGCAGTACTACGAGCAGTACTTC

j_call: TRBJ2-3
clone_size: .
v_call: TRBV4-1
d_call: TRBD2
cdr3_aa: CASSGLAGTDTQYF
cdr3_nt: TGCGCCAGCAGTGGGCTAGCGGGGACAGATACGCAGTATTTT

j_call: TRBJ1-2
clone_size: few
v_call: TRBV29-1
d_call: TRBD1
cdr3_aa: CSVDPPTGSYGYTF
cdr3_nt: TGCAGCGTTGACCCACCGACAGGGAGCTATGGCTACACCTTC

j_call: TRBJ1-1
clone_size: many
v_call: TRBV7-3
d_call: .
cdr3_aa: CASSSLGEGRTEAFF
cdr3_nt: TGTGCCAGCAGCTCTCTCGGGGAGGGGCGGACTGAAGCTTTCTTT

j_call: TRBJ2-7
clone_size: many
v_call: TRBV28
d_call: TRBD2
cdr3_aa: CASSLLGTGGYEQYF
cdr3_nt: TGTGCCAGCAGTTTATTGGGAACGGGAGGCTACGAGCAGTACTTC

j_call: TRBJ2-7
clone_size: many
v_call: TRBV28
d_call: TRBD2
cdr3_aa: CASSLGGGKVYEQYF
cdr3_nt: TGTGCCAGCAGCCTTGGGGGGGGGAAGGTCTACGAGCAGTACTTC

j_call: TRBJ2-7
clone_size: many
v_call: TRBV5-6
d_call: .
cdr3_aa: CASSLGVSYEQYF
cdr3_nt: TGTGCCAGCAGCTTAGGCGTATCCTACGAGCAGTACTTC

j_call: TRBJ1-2
clone_size: few
v_call: TRBV6-4
d_call: TRBD1
cdr3_aa: CASSYSKGQGFNGYTF
cdr3_nt: TGTGCCAGCAGTTACTCGAAAGGACAGGGGTTCAATGGCTACACCTTC

j_call: TRBJ1-1
clone_size: many
v_call: TRBV18
d_call: TRBD1
cdr3_aa: CASSPYPGQGKTEAFF
cdr3_nt: TGTGCCAGCTCACCATACCCCGGACAGGGAAAAACTGAAGCTTTCTTT

j_call: TRBJ1-2
clone_size: .
v_call: TRBV28
d_call: .
cdr3_aa: CASSLSQGGYTF
cdr3_nt: TGTGCCAGCAGTTTATCGCAGGGCGGCTACACCTTC

j_call: TRBJ2-5
clone_size: few
v_call: TRBV7-9
d_call: .
cdr3_aa: CASSLSAGIQETQYF
cdr3_nt: TGTGCCAGCAGCTTGTCCGCGGGGATCCAAGAGACCCAGTACTTC

j_call: TRBJ1-6
clone_size: many
v_call: TRBV3-1
d_call: TRBD1
cdr3_aa: CASSPPGQGNSPLHF
cdr3_nt: TGTGCCAGCAGCCCTCCGGGACAGGGTAATTCACCCCTCCACTTT

j_call: TRBJ1-4
clone_size: .
v_call: TRBV7-9
d_call: .
cdr3_aa: CASSQDSPTRYEKLFF
cdr3_nt: TGTGCCAGCAGCCAGGACAGCCCCACGCGGTATGAAAAACTGTTTTTT

j_call: TRBJ1-2
clone_size: many
v_call: TRBV28
d_call: .
cdr3_aa: CASSLSQGRYGYTF
cdr3_nt: TGTGCCAGCAGCCTGTCGCAGGGTCGGTATGGCTACACCTTC

j_call: TRBJ2-5
clone_size: many
v_call: TRBV7-2
d_call: TRBD1
cdr3_aa: CASSLEGTEQETQYF
cdr3_nt: TGTGCCAGCAGCTTAGAGGGGACAGAGCAAGAGACCCAGTACTTC

j_call: TRBJ2-7
clone_size: .
v_call: TRBV28
d_call: TRBD2
cdr3_aa: CASSPGGSGTNEQYF
cdr3_nt: TGTGCCAGCAGTCCCGGCGGTAGCGGGACCAACGAGCAGTACTTC

j_call: TRBJ1-1
clone_size: many
v_call: TRBV6-2/TRBV6-3
d_call: TRBD1
cdr3_aa: CASSPAGQYTEAFF
cdr3_nt: TGTGCCAGCAGTCCTGCGGGACAGTACACTGAAGCTTTCTTT

j_call: TRBJ1-1
clone_size: many
v_call: TRBV2
d_call: .
cdr3_aa: CASSEPLGNTEAFF
cdr3_nt: TGTGCCAGCAGTGAACCCCTGGGTAACACTGAAGCTTTCTTT

j_call: TRBJ2-1
clone_size: few
v_call: TRBV5-1
d_call: .
cdr3_aa: CASSFLARNEQFF
cdr3_nt: TGCGCCAGCAGCTTCCTAGCTCGGAATGAGCAGTTCTTC

j_call: TRBJ1-6
clone_size: few
v_call: TRBV30
d_call: .
cdr3_aa: CAWSGRTPRDSPLHF
cdr3_nt: TGTGCCTGGAGTGGCCGGACCCCAAGGGATTCACCCCTCCACTTT

j_call: TRBJ1-2
clone_size: many
v_call: TRBV6-2/TRBV6-3
d_call: .
cdr3_aa: CASSYVGYDGYTF
cdr3_nt: TGTGCCAGCAGTTACGTCGGGTACGATGGCTACACCTTC

j_call: TRBJ2-5
clone_size: many
v_call: TRBV30
d_call: .
cdr3_aa: CAWSAIDKTQYF
cdr3_nt: TGTGCCTGGAGTGCCATAGACAAGACCCAGTACTTC

j_call: TRBJ2-4
clone_size: many
v_call: TRBV11-2
d_call: .
cdr3_aa: CASSRRSDGAKNIQYF
cdr3_nt: TGTGCCAGCAGCCGCCGGTCCGACGGGGCCAAAAACATTCAGTACTTC

j_call: TRBJ2-1
clone_size: many
v_call: TRBV13
d_call: TRBD2
cdr3_aa: CASSLVIAGNNEQFF
cdr3_nt: TGTGCCAGCAGCTTAGTGATAGCGGGAAACAATGAGCAGTTCTTC

j_call: TRBJ2-1
clone_size: many
v_call: TRBV28
d_call: TRBD1
cdr3_aa: CASSLWLTGGAYNEQFF
cdr3_nt: TGTGCCAGCAGTTTATGGTTAACAGGGGGCGCCTACAATGAGCAGTTCTTC

j_call: TRBJ2-5
clone_size: .
v_call: TRBV28
d_call: TRBD1
cdr3_aa: CASSPRQGAETQYF
cdr3_nt: TGTGCCAGCAGTCCAAGACAGGGGGCCGAGACCCAGTACTTC

j_call: TRBJ1-1
clone_size: .
v_call: TRBV7-6
d_call: TRBD1
cdr3_aa: CASSLDGQGYMNTEAFF
cdr3_nt: TGTGCCAGCAGCTTAGACGGACAGGGCTACATGAACACTGAAGCTTTCTTT

j_call: TRBJ1-1
clone_size: many
v_call: TRBV7-2
d_call: .
cdr3_aa: CASSLGDLMNTEAFF
cdr3_nt: TGTGCCAGCAGTTTAGGGGACCTCATGAACACTGAAGCTTTCTTT

j_call: TRBJ2-7
clone_size: few
v_call: TRBV6-1
d_call: TRBD2
cdr3_aa: CASTPAGVSSYEQYF
cdr3_nt: TGTGCCAGCACGCCCGCGGGAGTTTCAAGCTACGAGCAGTACTTC

j_call: TRBJ1-1
clone_size: many
v_call: TRBV7-2
d_call: .
cdr3_aa: CASSFPPYPEAFF
cdr3_nt: TGTGCCAGCAGCTTCCCCCCTTACCCTGAAGCTTTCTTT

j_call: TRBJ1-1
clone_size: .
v_call: TRBV25-1
d_call: .
cdr3_aa: CASSEGGEGGTEAFF
cdr3_nt: TGTGCCAGCAGTGAAGGCGGTGAAGGAGGCACTGAAGCTTTCTTT

j_call: TRBJ2-7
clone_size: many
v_call: TRBV28
d_call: TRBD1
cdr3_aa: CASSLDRTGIYEQYF
cdr3_nt: TGTGCCAGCAGTTTGGACAGGACAGGGATCTACGAGCAGTACTTC

j_call: TRBJ2-3
clone_size: .
v_call: TRBV6-2/TRBV6-3
d_call: TRBD2
cdr3_aa: CASSPPTSGRTDTQYF
cdr3_nt: TGTGCCAGCAGCCCGCCCACTAGCGGGCGCACAGATACGCAGTATTTT

j_call: TRBJ1-1
clone_size: many
v_call: TRBV11-2
d_call: .
cdr3_aa: CASSFGDITEAFF
cdr3_nt: TGTGCCAGCAGCTTCGGAGATATCACTGAAGCTTTCTTT

j_call: TRBJ2-4
clone_size: .
v_call: TRBV28
d_call: .
cdr3_aa: CATGDTNKNIQCF
cdr3_nt: TGTGCCACGGGCGACACGAATAAAAACATTCAGTGCTTC

j_call: TRBJ2-7
clone_size: many
v_call: TRBV7-9
d_call: TRBD1
cdr3_aa: CASSGWDRGYEQYF
cdr3_nt: TGTGCCAGCAGCGGATGGGACAGGGGCTACGAGCAGTACTTC

j_call: TRBJ2-2
clone_size: .
v_call: TRBV5-4
d_call: .
cdr3_aa: CASRVEGANTGELFF
cdr3_nt: TGTGCCAGCAGAGTTGAGGGCGCGAACACCGGGGAGCTGTTTTTT

j_call: TRBJ1-5
clone_size: many
v_call: TRBV2
d_call: .
cdr3_aa: CASSERVRMQPQHF
cdr3_nt: TGTGCCAGCAGTGAGAGGGTCAGGATGCAGCCCCAGCATTTT

j_call: TRBJ2-7
clone_size: few
v_call: TRBV18
d_call: .
cdr3_aa: CASSPPGDSWAGQYF
cdr3_nt: TGTGCCAGCTCACCACCGGGTGACAGCTGGGCCGGGCAGTACTTC

j_call: TRBJ2-3
clone_size: many
v_call: TRBV29-1
d_call: .
cdr3_aa: CSVADTDTQYF
cdr3_nt: TGCAGCGTGGCCGACACAGATACGCAGTATTTT

j_call: TRBJ2-7
clone_size: few
v_call: TRBV6-1
d_call: .
cdr3_aa: CASRGLLTYEQYF
cdr3_nt: TGTGCCAGCAGGGGACTCCTTACCTACGAGCAGTACTTC

j_call: TRBJ2-3
clone_size: many
v_call: TRBV11-3
d_call: TRBD1
cdr3_aa: CASRNRGTDTQYF
cdr3_nt: TGTGCCAGCAGAAACAGGGGAACAGATACGCAGTATTTT

j_call: TRBJ2-1
clone_size: many
v_call: TRBV27
d_call: TRBD2
cdr3_aa: CASSFWSSGNNEQFF
cdr3_nt: TGTGCCAGCAGTTTTTGGTCTAGCGGGAACAATGAGCAGTTCTTC

j_call: TRBJ1-1
clone_size: many
v_call: TRBV3-1
d_call: .
cdr3_aa: CASSPVFFRGGMNTEAFF
cdr3_nt: TGTGCCAGCAGCCCTGTGTTTTTCCGCGGGGGGATGAACACTGAAGCTTTCTTT

j_call: TRBJ2-3
clone_size: .
v_call: TRBV6-2/TRBV6-3
d_call: TRBD2
cdr3_aa: CASSYLRSGSVPPDTQYF
cdr3_nt: TGTGCCAGCAGTTACTTACGTAGCGGGAGTGTCCCCCCTGATACGCAGTATTTT